This record covers a single TCR beta chain. Antigen unknown. This sample is part of a study of blood T cells in healthy people across ages. No fewer than 7 million PBMCs went into each sample. Notes on the study in general: Among long-lived donors, naive CD4+ cells were more numerous and diversity higher than in aged donors.

This CDR3 spans 15 amino acids. The ends were cut back, 10 bases at V and 3 bases at J, with 22 bases in the middle. PCR was performed a second time for about 7 to 12 cycles using a sample-barcoded 5' primer and a J-beta primer mix. In TCRdb, the 5' RACE reads were re-called with MiXCR into one record per CDR3 protein. The sample contains some 1.4 million distinct CDR3 sequences, around 39% of which appear only once. The sequenced sample was blood. This clonotype was obtained from a woman aged 18-35 years in good health. The rearrangement joins TRBV12-3 or TRBV12-4 to TRBJ2-7, with D perhaps TRBD1 (6 bases). This CDR3 is CAIITQRRGDYEQYF. CDR3 nucleotides: TGTGCCATCATCACGCAACGCAGGGGAGACTACGAGCAGTACTTC.